What follows are 14 T cell receptor beta chains derived from one specimen sequenced in a study of graft-versus-host responses after intestinal transplantation. Their antigen targets remain unknown. Some clones are missing from TCRdb's copy, which holds only in-frame ones; the method was immunoSEQ multiplex PCR. The sample holds about 88,000 clones, approximately 87% seen once. The source material was unstimulated CD4+ T cells sorted from spleen or lymph node cells, sampled before intestinal transplant. The receptors derive from a human donor who received an intestinal transplant.

This clone has only one observation. The rearrangement joins TRBV7-8 to TRBJ2-7; 10 bases line up with TRBD2. Trimming took 5 bases from V and 6 from J; bases not matched to a gene: 4. The germline gives CDR1 SGHVS, CDR2 FQNEAQ. The CDR3 length is 13 residues. In DNA form, the CDR3 reads TGTGCCAGCAGCGCAGGACTAGCGGTCGAGCAGTACTTC. Amino acids: CASSAGLAVEQYF.

As for this clone: Other nucleotide sequences from this sample produce the same CDR3. This chain joins TRBV10-3 and TRBJ1-1, with 8 bases aligning to TRBD1. The J segment lost 5 bases and the V segment lost 7 bases, leaving 6 bases of the junction unmatched. Per the germline V gene, CDR1 is ENHRY and CDR2 is SYGVKD. This CDR3 spans 13 amino acids. The CDR3 DNA is TGTGCCATCACTCAGACAGGGGATACTGAAGCTTTCTTT. Its protein is CAITQTGDTEAFF.

CDR3 DNA: TGTGCCAGCAGCTTAGCCCCAGAGAACACTGAAGCTTTCTTT. Translated: CASSLAPENTEAFF. The rearrangement joins TRBV7-8 to TRBJ1-1; D remains unclear. CDR3 length: 14 residues. Germline CDR1 SGHVS, CDR2 FQNEAQ. Between the trimmed V and J ends, which lost 0 bases and 1 base, there was a span of 6 bases.

The CDR3 loop reads CATSRDKTGLTDTQYF. The CDR3 DNA follows: TGTGCCACCAGCAGAGATAAAACAGGGTTGACAGATACGCAGTATTTT. V usage is TRBV15 and J usage is TRBJ2-3; the D gene is possibly TRBD1 (6 bases). This CDR3 has 16 residues. CDR1 and CDR2 (germline): LNHNV, YYDKDF (reference sequence). V was clipped by 0 bases and J by 3 bases, with 13 bases between them.

V is TRBV7-9 and J is TRBJ2-1; the D is unclear. Germline lookup yields CDR1 SEHNR and CDR2 FQNEAQ (reference sequence). V lost 5 bases, J lost 0 bases, and 11 bases lay in between. The CDR3 runs 15 residues. In DNA form, the CDR3 reads TGTGCCAGCAGCCCATCCCACAGCTCCTACAATGAGCAGTTCTTC. It specifies CASSPSHSSYNEQFF. The variable domain in full, with the rest retrieved from reference TRBV7-9 and TRBJ2-1, is DTGVSQNPRHKITKRGQNVTFRCDPISEHNRLYWYRQTLGQGPEFLTYFQNEAQLEKSRLLSDRFSAERPKGSFSTLEIQRTEQGDSAMYLCASSPSHSSYNEQFFGPGTRLTVL.

This chain uses TRBV2 with TRBJ2-2, with D perhaps TRBD2 (5 bases). Germline V lookup: CDR1 SNHLY, CDR2 FYNNEI. This CDR3 contains 14 residues. The ends were cut back, 6 bases at V and 6 bases at J, with 14 bases in the middle. CDR3: CASRRGLDAGELFF. The CDR3 DNA is TGTGCCAGCAGAAGAGGGCTAGATGCCGGGGAGCTGTTTTTT.

The chain combines TRBV5-1 with TRBJ1-2; TRBD1 matches 9 bases. Germline V gene data show CDR1 as SGHRS and CDR2 as YFSETQ. CDR3 length: 16 residues. The V segment lost 0 bases and the J segment 4 bases; nucleotides outside the gene matches: 7. CDR3 loop: CASSLVTGGTGYGYTF. The CDR3 DNA reads as TGCGCCAGCAGCTTGGTAACAGGGGGCACAGGCTATGGCTACACCTTC. The whole variable domain, remainder taken from reference TRBV5-1 and TRBJ1-2, is KAGVTQTPRYLIKTRGQQVTLSCSPISGHRSVSWYQQTPGQGLQFLFEYFSETQRNKGNFPGRFSGRQFSNSRSEMNVSTLELGDSALYLCASSLVTGGTGYGYTFGSGTRLTVV.

The chain links TRBV9 to TRBJ2-3; TRBD2 matches 7 bases. The CDR3 is 16 residues long. Looked up from germline, CDR1 is SGDLS and CDR2 is YYNGEE. V lost 4 bases, J lost 0 bases, and 8 bases stayed unmatched. The CDR3 reads CASSLGSRGSTDTQYF. The CDR3 bases are TGTGCCAGCAGCTTAGGCTCGCGGGGGAGCACAGATACGCAGTATTTT.

This chain uses TRBV19 with TRBJ1-6; TRBD1 matches 7 bases. Germline V gene sequence: CDR1 LNHDA, CDR2 SQIVND (reference sequence). The CDR3 loop spans 19 amino acids. J lost 11 bases, V lost 6 bases, and 25 bases had no gene match. The CDR3 nucleotides are TGTGCCAGTAGCCGAGCGACCGGCCGGGACAGAGACGCCGGGGCACCCCTCCACTTT. Its translation: CASSRATGRDRDAGAPLHF.

The chain uses TRBV5-6 and TRBJ1-2, with D unclear. V was trimmed by 4 bases and J by 6 bases, leaving 19 bases between them. Germline V gene data show CDR1 as SGHDT and CDR2 as YYEEEE. The CDR3 consists of 15 residues. CDR3 in DNA: TGTGCCAGCAGCCCACTTACTACACTCAACCATGGCTACACCTTC. Protein sequence: CASSPLTTLNHGYTF.

V is TRBV25-1 and J is TRBJ2-7; a possible D gene is TRBD2 (5 bases). This CDR3 spans 14 amino acids. Looked up from germline, CDR1 is MGHDK and CDR2 is SYGVNS. The V end was cut by 6 bases, the J end by 4 bases, with 16 bases between. The CDR3 region has the DNA TGTGCCAGCAGGGAGCCCGGACTCCCATACGAGCAGTACTTC. Translation: CASREPGLPYEQYF.

This sequence joins TRBV20-1 and TRBJ1-1; the D is unclear. The CDR3 length is 11 residues. Trimming pared 5 bases from V and 10 bases from J, leaving 14 bases between. Germline CDR1 and CDR2: DFQATT and SNEGSKA (reference sequence). The chain's CDR3 is CSAADPPGAFF. CDR3 nucleotides: TGCAGTGCTGCAGACCCTCCGGGAGCTTTCTTT.

The V call is TRBV7-6, the J call TRBJ2-6; D is undetermined. Germline V lookup: CDR1 SGHVS, CDR2 FNYEAQ. This CDR3 region has 16 residues. Trimming pared 1 base from V and 0 bases from J, leaving 7 bases between. In nucleotides, the CDR3 is TGTGCCAGCAGCTTAGTTCCGAGCTCTGGGGCCAACGTCCTGACTTTC. Translation gives CASSLVPSSGANVLTF.

The chain carries TRBV5-5 and TRBJ1-2; D is undetermined. V lost 0 bases and J lost 3, with 12 bases in between. Germline V gene data show CDR1 as SGHKS and CDR2 as YYEKEE (reference sequence). This CDR3 contains 15 residues. CDR3 in DNA: TGTGCCAGCAGCTTGGGCAGTTCAGTGGACTATGGCTACACCTTC. It specifies CASSLGSSVDYGYTF.